This section outlines one T cell receptor (beta chain) sequence together with its context. Its antigen is still unknown. No much larger clone exists at a distance of one base, and base qualities are not known. Donors formed part of the validation cohort, which comprised 120 subjects and was distinct from the first cohort of 690 or so subjects. These data originate in a study of cytomegalovirus exposure and HLA in healthy donors (dated by TCRdb to 2016 to 2017). About the study as a whole: The 670 or so repertoires of the first cohort and the 120 validation repertoires were produced on the same platform, according to a later analysis. To predict cytomegalovirus infection status, the study brought together high-throughput TCR immunosequencing, statistical association of individual TCRs with disease status, and machine learning. The study aimed to test whether cataloging public T cell receptors could reveal signatures of past pathogen exposure. In addition to the first cohort of 650 to 800 subjects, a separate validation cohort of 130 or so different subjects was used. Study-level results and caveats: Cytomegalovirus status was reported to be diagnosed by the classifier with high specificity and sensitivity in both the original and validation cohorts. The validation cohort had no HLA typing available for a later analysis, so co-occurrence within that cohort was assessed over all 120 or so repertoires. A total of fewer than 200 TCR beta chains were listed by the study as associated with cytomegalovirus. Three of the identified cytomegalovirus-associated TCR beta chains were confirmed in vitro to be specific for cytomegalovirus antigens. In a later analysis, TCRs clustered in the first cohort were found to also tend to co-occur in the 130 or so validation repertoires, with approximately 93% of cluster scores above 0. Most TCR sequences were seen in very few donors, while some public TCRs were found in many individuals. The authors suggested that the approach could potentially be generalized to other disease states and immunological phenotypes.

Libraries were made using the immunoSEQ multiplex PCR assay. The authors' pipeline ran thus. A statistical classification framework was built to diagnose cytomegalovirus status from the catalog of TCR beta chain sequences. Entries here come from immuneACCESS through TCRdb and include only in-frame sequences with V and J called. Some clones fail to appear in such tables; in the studies checked, an unresolved V gene covers under half of the shortfall, and the cause of the remainder is unknown. V, J and clone size reflect that table, while D and trimming were determined from the DNA. The sample records about 110,000 clones, around 89% of which are singletons. About 1.8% of the sample lies in the top ten. V is cut by 0 bases and J by 9 bases, and the space between the germline ends is 9 bases. Via the germline V gene, CDR1 is MRHNA and CDR2 SNTAGT. The CDR3 starts with the cysteine, ends with the phenylalanine, and has 13 residues. Of the read, only the CDR3 DNA is kept; its 39 bases are in frame from base 1.

The rearrangement combines TRBV6-4 with TRBJ1-5; the D gene identity is not certain. Sequencing was done on a sample of PBMCs. The receptor was derived from a woman younger than 30 in good health and CMV-seropositive. CDR3 protein: CASSDSSEGPQHF. The nucleotide sequence is given as TGTGCCAGCAGTGACTCGAGTGAGGGGCCCCAGCATTTT.